A single sample is the source of the 18 T cell receptor beta chains below, sequenced in a study of T cell changes during pregnancy in multiple sclerosis. This table comes from immunoSEQ multiplex PCR, and its TCRdb copy is limited to in-frame clones, with some not included. Of about 73,000 clones listed, 85% to 90% are singletons. This material consisted of peripheral blood, taken after pregnancy. The source of these receptors is a female donor in good health, enrolled as a control in a pregnancy study.

The chain is built from TRBV4-3 and TRBJ1-3; no clear D gene. The V end was cut by 3 bases, the J end by 4 bases, with 19 bases between. The CDR3 has 17 amino acids. Germline-derived CDR1 and CDR2 are LGHNA and YSLEER. This CDR3 is CASSQALDRSGGNTIYF. In nucleotides, the CDR3 is TGCGCCAGCAGCCAGGCCTTGGACCGCTCGGGGGGAAACACCATATATTTT.

CDR3 sequence (DNA): TGTGCCTGGAGTCTTCCAGGGGTAAGAGGATATAGCAATCAGCCCCAGCATTTT. It codes for CAWSLPGVRGYSNQPQHF. The rearrangement uses TRBV30 and TRBJ1-5; a weak D match, TRBD1 (6 bases). The germline V gene has CDR1 GTSNPN and CDR2 SVGIG (reference sequence). There are 18 residues in the CDR3. Trimming removed 2 bases from V and 0 bases from J, with 20 bases in between.

The V gene is TRBV5-1, the J gene TRBJ1-1; 9 bases are a match to TRBD1. The V gene's germline CDR1 is SGHRS and CDR2 YFSETQ. J lost 7 bases, V lost 0 bases, and 7 bases had no gene match. There are 15 residues in the CDR3. The CDR3 is CASSLEGQGVGEAFF. For the CDR3, the DNA is TGCGCCAGCAGCTTGGAGGGACAGGGAGTCGGTGAAGCTTTCTTT.

Concerning this clone: An end of the junction differs from the germline gene, which may be a read error. The chain couples TRBV7-7 to TRBJ2-7; D may be TRBD2 (5 bases). The CDR3 runs 13 residues. Germline loops: CDR1 SSHAT, CDR2 FNYEAQ (reference sequence). CDR3 loop: CASSLGEGYEQYF. CDR3 DNA sequence: TGTGCTAGCAGCTTAGGCGAGGGTTACGAGCAGTACTTC.

This clone was observed a handful of times. The CDR3 region is CASSPDNEKLFF. In DNA form, the CDR3 reads TGTGCCAGCAGCCCAGATAACGAAAAACTGTTTTTT. The V gene is TRBV7-8, the J gene TRBJ1-4; D unclear. The CDR3 spans 12 residues. CDR1 is SGHVS and CDR2 is FQNEAQ in the germline V gene. The V end was cut by 5 bases, the J end by 8 bases, with 9 bases between.

This clone was counted a few times. The chain carries TRBV30 and TRBJ2-1; 10 bases match TRBD2. Per germline, CDR1 GTSNPN and CDR2 SVGIG (reference sequence). This CDR3 has 15 residues. J lost 7 bases, V lost 3 bases, and 9 bases had no gene match. DNA for the CDR3: TGTGCCTGGAGCCGACTAGCGGGTGCCGCTAATGAGCAGTTCTTC. Translating it yields CAWSRLAGAANEQFF. The full variable domain, its missing parts supplied by reference TRBV30 and TRBJ2-1, is SQTIHQWPATLVQPVGSPLSLECTVEGTSNPNLYWYRQAAGRGLQLLFYSVGIGQISSEVPQNLSASRPQDRQFILSSKKLLLSDSGFYLCAWSRLAGAANEQFFGPGTRLTVL.

The V and J genes are TRBV10-2 and TRBJ2-3, with TRBD2 matching 12 bases. J gave up 0 bases and V 4 bases, and 5 bases lay outside the gene matches. The CDR3 loop spans 17 amino acids. Germline lookup yields CDR1 WSHSY and CDR2 SAAADI. As DNA, the CDR3 is TGCGCCAGCAGTGGACTAGCGGGGGACCTTAGCACAGATACGCAGTATTTT. Its translation is CASSGLAGDLSTDTQYF.

The rearrangement links TRBV2 to TRBJ1-1, with D possibly matching TRBD1 (6 bases). The CDR3 length is 13 residues. In germline, CDR1 is SNHLY, CDR2 FYNNEI. Between the trimmed V and J ends, which lost 1 base and 11 bases, there was a span of 14 bases. This CDR3 is CASSEEFQGWAFF. The CDR3, as DNA: TGTGCCAGCAGTGAAGAGTTTCAGGGGTGGGCTTTCTTT.

The J gene is TRBJ1-1, the V gene TRBV30, with 11 bases identical to TRBD1. This CDR3 spans 14 amino acids. With 8 bases clipped from V and 8 bases from J, the junction kept 13 bases outside the gene matches. CDR1 and CDR2 (germline): GTSNPN, SVGIG (reference sequence). CDR3 sequence (DNA): TGTGCCCGGAAAACCGGGACAGGGGGTGTGGAAGCTTTCTTT. Translating gives CARKTGTGGVEAFF.

In nucleotides, the CDR3 is TGTGCCAGCAGCTTAGAGTCTAGCGGGACGTACAATGAGCAGTTCTTC. As protein: CASSLESSGTYNEQFF. The chain is built from TRBV7-2 and TRBJ2-1, with 9 bases matching TRBD2. V was clipped by 1 base and J by 4 bases; unmatched bases: 5. The CDR3 runs 16 residues. The germline CDR1 and CDR2 sequences are SGHTA and FQGNSA.

This chain connects TRBV4-3 to TRBJ2-1; a possible D gene is TRBD1 (5 bases). The CDR3 runs to 15 residues. Germline CDR1 LGHNA, CDR2 YSLEER. V lost 3 bases and J 6 bases, leaving 15 bases between the germline ends. CDR3 DNA: TGCGCCAGCAGCCATACAGGAAAGGCGGTCAATGAGCAGTTCTTC. This sequence encodes CASSHTGKAVNEQFF.

The chain has TRBV11-3 and TRBJ1-6; the D gene is possibly TRBD1 (5 bases). CDR3 length: 15 amino acids. V dropped 0 bases and J dropped 8 bases, with 11 bases sitting between them. Germline CDR1 SGHNT, CDR2 YENEEA. CDR3 sequence (DNA): TGTGCCAGCAGCTTAGAAGGGGACTGGGATTCACCCCTCCACTTT. As protein: CASSLEGDWDSPLHF.

The V and J genes are TRBV5-4 and TRBJ2-5; TRBD1 might be the D (6 bases). Germline CDR1 is SGHNT and CDR2 is YYREEE (reference sequence). The V end lost 2 bases, the J end lost 0 bases, and 8 bases lay between the germline ends. The CDR3 sequence is 14 residues long. The CDR3 DNA reads TGTGCCAGCAGCTTCGGGACACACCAAGAGACCCAGTACTTC. It codes for CASSFGTHQETQYF.

The chain has TRBV9 and TRBJ1-4; 7 bases map to TRBD1. V dropped 0 bases and J dropped 4; count of bases not matched to a gene: 3. CDR3 length: 15 residues. Germline V CDR1 and CDR2: SGDLS, YYNGEE. This CDR3 reads CASSVAGGLNEKLFF. DNA of the CDR3: TGTGCCAGCAGCGTAGCAGGGGGGCTTAATGAAAAACTGTTTTTT.

The gene calls are TRBV18 and TRBJ2-5; the match to TRBD1 covers 8 bases. Trimming took 3 bases from V and 5 from J; bases not matched to a gene: 5. The CDR3 totals 14 residues. Germline CDR1 and CDR2: KGHSH and LQKENI. The CDR3 sequence: CASSPMTGEETQYF. CDR3 DNA: TGTGCCAGCTCACCCATGACAGGGGAGGAGACCCAGTACTTC.

The J gene is TRBJ2-1, the V gene TRBV10-3, with D maybe TRBD1 (6 bases). The V end lost 7 bases, the J end lost 4 bases, and 11 bases lay between the germline ends. Germline V gene lookup returns CDR1 ENHRY and CDR2 SYGVKD. The CDR3 is 13 amino acids. CDR3 loop: CAIKEGEYNEQFF. CDR3 nucleotides: TGTGCCATCAAAGAGGGGGAGTACAATGAGCAGTTCTTC.

The rearrangement uses TRBV6-5 and TRBJ1-1; D ambiguous. V was trimmed by 4 bases and J by 1 base, leaving 10 bases between them. CDR1 is MNHEY, CDR2 SVGAGI, per germline. The CDR3 runs to 14 residues. The CDR3 here is CASSWSEGNTEAFF. Here the CDR3 DNA reads TGTGCCAGCAGTTGGTCTGAGGGGAACACTGAAGCTTTCTTT.

This clone was counted between two and nine times. V and J are TRBV30 and TRBJ1-5; TRBD1 agrees at 9 bases. The CDR3 loop spans 14 amino acids. V trimming: 1 base; J trimming: 2 bases; junction bases outside the gene matches: 0. Germline-derived CDR1 and CDR2 are GTSNPN and SVGIG (reference sequence). The CDR3 protein is CAWSGTGGNQPQHF. CDR3 nucleotides: TGTGCCTGGAGTGGGACAGGGGGCAATCAGCCCCAGCATTTT. Full variable domain (outside the CDR3, taken from reference TRBV30 and TRBJ1-5): SQTIHQWPATLVQPVGSPLSLECTVEGTSNPNLYWYRQAAGRGLQLLFYSVGIGQISSEVPQNLSASRPQDRQFILSSKKLLLSDSGFYLCAWSGTGGNQPQHFGDGTRLSIL.